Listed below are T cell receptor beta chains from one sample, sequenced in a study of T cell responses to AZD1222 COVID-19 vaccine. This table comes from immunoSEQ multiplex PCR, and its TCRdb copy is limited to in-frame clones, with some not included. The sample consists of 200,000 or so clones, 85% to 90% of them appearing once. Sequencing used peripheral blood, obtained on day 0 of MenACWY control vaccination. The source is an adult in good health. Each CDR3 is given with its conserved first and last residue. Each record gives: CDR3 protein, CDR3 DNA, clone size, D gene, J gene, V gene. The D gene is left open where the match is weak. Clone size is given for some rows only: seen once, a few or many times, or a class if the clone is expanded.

CDR3 protein: CSARWFDEQYF
CDR3 DNA: TGCAGTGCGAGGTGGTTCGACGAGCAGTACTTC
clone size: few
D gene: -
J gene: TRBJ2-7
V gene: TRBV20-1

CDR3 protein: CASSLYRTMNTGELFF
CDR3 DNA: TGTGCCAGCAGTTTATATCGGACGATGAACACCGGGGAGCTGTTTTTT
clone size: -
D gene: -
J gene: TRBJ2-2
V gene: TRBV27

CDR3 protein: CASSGLAGGPSTGELFF
CDR3 DNA: TGTGCCAGCAGTGGGCTAGCGGGGGGGCCGAGTACCGGGGAGCTGTTTTTT
clone size: once
D gene: TRBD2
J gene: TRBJ2-2
V gene: TRBV2

CDR3 protein: CASSPGTAGKLFF
CDR3 DNA: TGTGCCAGCAGCCCCGGGACGGCGGGAAAACTGTTTTTT
clone size: -
D gene: -
J gene: TRBJ1-4
V gene: TRBV5-6

CDR3 protein: CASKGEGGSPLHF
CDR3 DNA: TGTGCCAGCAAAGGGGAGGGTGGTTCACCCCTCCACTTT
clone size: -
D gene: -
J gene: TRBJ1-6
V gene: TRBV2

CDR3 protein: CASSRDRVSEQYF
CDR3 DNA: TGTGCCAGCAGTAGGGACAGGGTCTCCGAGCAGTACTTC
clone size: -
D gene: TRBD1
J gene: TRBJ2-7
V gene: TRBV28

CDR3 protein: CASSLDANEQFF
CDR3 DNA: TGTGCCAGCAGCTTGGATGCGAATGAGCAGTTCTTC
clone size: -
D gene: -
J gene: TRBJ2-1
V gene: TRBV5-4

CDR3 protein: CASSQDREANEKLFF
CDR3 DNA: TGTGCCAGCAGCCAAGACAGGGAGGCTAATGAAAAACTGTTTTTT
clone size: once
D gene: -
J gene: TRBJ1-4
V gene: TRBV4-2

CDR3 protein: CASSRPDRDTGELFF
CDR3 DNA: TGTGCCAGCAGCCGCCCCGACAGGGATACCGGGGAGCTGTTTTTT
clone size: -
D gene: TRBD1
J gene: TRBJ2-2
V gene: TRBV4-2

CDR3 protein: CASRDGQGGYGYTF
CDR3 DNA: TGTGCCAGTCGCGACGGACAGGGCGGCTATGGCTACACCTTC
clone size: -
D gene: TRBD1
J gene: TRBJ1-2
V gene: TRBV19

CDR3 protein: CASRGHIEAFF
CDR3 DNA: TGTGCCAGCAGGGGACATATTGAAGCTTTCTTT
clone size: -
D gene: -
J gene: TRBJ1-1
V gene: TRBV28

CDR3 protein: CASTSPALYGYTF
CDR3 DNA: TGTGCCAGCACCTCCCCGGCGTTGTATGGCTACACCTTC
clone size: -
D gene: -
J gene: TRBJ1-2
V gene: TRBV12-3/TRBV12-4

CDR3 protein: CASSQQGRSYNEQFF
CDR3 DNA: TGCGCCAGCAGCCAACAAGGGAGATCATACAATGAGCAGTTCTTC
clone size: -
D gene: -
J gene: TRBJ2-1
V gene: TRBV4-1

CDR3 protein: CATQGIQETQYF
CDR3 DNA: TGTGCCACACAAGGAATCCAAGAGACCCAGTACTTC
clone size: once
D gene: -
J gene: TRBJ2-5
V gene: TRBV7-9

CDR3 protein: CASRKLASSTDTQYF
CDR3 DNA: TGTGCCAGCAGAAAACTGGCTAGCAGTACAGATACGCAGTATTTT
clone size: -
D gene: -
J gene: TRBJ2-3
V gene: TRBV6-5

CDR3 protein: CASSSTGTGIYEQYF
CDR3 DNA: TGCGCCAGCAGCTCCACCGGGACAGGGATCTACGAGCAGTACTTC
clone size: -
D gene: TRBD1
J gene: TRBJ2-7
V gene: TRBV5-1

CDR3 protein: CSAPKQFF
CDR3 DNA: TGCAGTGCTCCAAAGCAGTTCTTC
clone size: once
D gene: -
J gene: TRBJ2-1
V gene: TRBV20-1

CDR3 protein: CASSTPDRAQPQHF
CDR3 DNA: TGTGCCAGTAGTACCCCGGACAGGGCTCAGCCCCAGCATTTT
clone size: -
D gene: TRBD1
J gene: TRBJ1-5
V gene: TRBV19

CDR3 protein: CASPSAQREETQYF
CDR3 DNA: TGTGCCAGCCCCTCGGCTCAGCGGGAAGAGACCCAGTACTTC
clone size: -
D gene: -
J gene: TRBJ2-5
V gene: TRBV9

CDR3 protein: CASSLTGSSYNSPLHF
CDR3 DNA: TGTGCCAGCAGCCTAACAGGGAGCTCCTATAATTCACCCCTCCACTTT
clone size: -
D gene: -
J gene: TRBJ1-6
V gene: TRBV3-1/TRBV3-2

CDR3 protein: CASSLRAGNSYNEQFF
CDR3 DNA: TGTGCCAGCAGCTTACGAGCGGGAAACTCCTACAATGAGCAGTTCTTC
clone size: -
D gene: TRBD2
J gene: TRBJ2-1
V gene: TRBV5-4

CDR3 protein: CASSYDNTGRRNTIYF
CDR3 DNA: TGTGCCAGCAGTTACGATAACACCGGACGGAGAAACACCATATATTTT
clone size: -
D gene: -
J gene: TRBJ1-3
V gene: TRBV6-2/TRBV6-3

CDR3 protein: CASRRERTRYSGNTIYF
CDR3 DNA: TGTGCCAGCAGGCGAGAACGAACCCGTTACTCTGGAAACACCATATATTTT
clone size: -
D gene: -
J gene: TRBJ1-3
V gene: TRBV7-7

CDR3 protein: CASSQAGTGSNYGYTF
CDR3 DNA: TGCGCCAGCAGCCAAGCAGGTACAGGGTCCAACTATGGCTACACCTTC
clone size: -
D gene: -
J gene: TRBJ1-2
V gene: TRBV4-3

CDR3 protein: CASSPTGFVNQPQHF
CDR3 DNA: TGTGCCAGCAGTCCGACAGGGTTTGTCAATCAGCCCCAGCATTTT
clone size: -
D gene: TRBD1
J gene: TRBJ1-5
V gene: TRBV28

CDR3 protein: CAWSVGLAGRSGANVLTF
CDR3 DNA: TGTGCCTGGAGTGTCGGTCTAGCGGGACGGTCTGGGGCCAACGTCCTGACTTTC
clone size: -
D gene: TRBD2
J gene: TRBJ2-6
V gene: TRBV30

CDR3 protein: CASRGGGGARYGYTF
CDR3 DNA: TGTGCCAGCAGGGGTGGCGGGGGTGCCCGCTATGGCTACACCTTC
clone size: -
D gene: -
J gene: TRBJ1-2
V gene: TRBV28

CDR3 protein: CSVGTGETEQYF
CDR3 DNA: TGCAGCGTGGGGACAGGGGAGACCGAGCAGTACTTC
clone size: -
D gene: TRBD1
J gene: TRBJ2-7
V gene: TRBV29-1

CDR3 protein: CASSFLGGTDTQYF
CDR3 DNA: TGTGCCAGCAGCTTCCTCGGGGGCACAGATACGCAGTATTTT
clone size: -
D gene: -
J gene: TRBJ2-3
V gene: TRBV7-2

CDR3 protein: CASSELVGAYNEQFF
CDR3 DNA: TGTGCCAGCAGTGAACTGGTGGGGGCTTACAATGAGCAGTTCTTC
clone size: -
D gene: -
J gene: TRBJ2-1
V gene: TRBV6-1

CDR3 protein: CASSSADLSYEQYF
CDR3 DNA: TGTGCCAGCTCCTCTGCGGACCTAAGCTACGAGCAGTACTTC
clone size: -
D gene: -
J gene: TRBJ2-7
V gene: TRBV6-5

CDR3 protein: CASSGYPQERTSYF
CDR3 DNA: TGTGCCAGCAGTGGATACCCCCAGGAGAGGACGTCGTACTTC
clone size: -
D gene: -
J gene: TRBJ2-5
V gene: TRBV2

CDR3 protein: CASSPRLAGGPGELFF
CDR3 DNA: TGTGCCAGCAGTCCTAGACTAGCGGGAGGGCCCGGGGAGCTGTTTTTT
clone size: -
D gene: TRBD2
J gene: TRBJ2-2
V gene: TRBV28

CDR3 protein: CASSQGGFSYGYTF
CDR3 DNA: TGCGCCAGCAGCCAAGGGGGATTCTCCTATGGCTACACCTTC
clone size: -
D gene: -
J gene: TRBJ1-2
V gene: TRBV4-1

CDR3 protein: CASSIDLFRGSYGLYEQYF
CDR3 DNA: TGTGCCAGTAGTATAGATCTTTTTCGGGGAAGTTACGGACTCTACGAGCAGTACTTC
clone size: -
D gene: -
J gene: TRBJ2-7
V gene: TRBV19

CDR3 protein: CSVQSGPYEQYF
CDR3 DNA: TGCAGCGTTCAGAGCGGACCCTACGAGCAGTACTTC
clone size: -
D gene: -
J gene: TRBJ2-7
V gene: TRBV29-1

CDR3 protein: CASSPGLAGAVETQYF
CDR3 DNA: TGTGCCAGCAGCCCCGGACTAGCGGGAGCCGTTGAGACCCAGTACTTC
clone size: -
D gene: TRBD2
J gene: TRBJ2-5
V gene: TRBV4-2

CDR3 protein: CASSLLDRGNEKLFF
CDR3 DNA: TGTGCCAGCAGCTTACTGGACAGAGGTAATGAAAAACTGTTTTTT
clone size: -
D gene: -
J gene: TRBJ1-4
V gene: TRBV7-9

CDR3 protein: CASSPRAGTSYNEQFF
CDR3 DNA: TGTGCCAGCAGCCCCCGAGCGGGAACCTCCTACAATGAGCAGTTCTTC
clone size: -
D gene: TRBD2
J gene: TRBJ2-1
V gene: TRBV11-1

CDR3 protein: CASSQEGQGYEQYF
CDR3 DNA: TGCGCCAGCAGCCAAGAAGGACAGGGCTACGAGCAGTACTTC
clone size: -
D gene: TRBD1
J gene: TRBJ2-7
V gene: TRBV4-1

CDR3 protein: CASSDRDYSYEQYF
CDR3 DNA: TGTGCCAGCAGCGACCGGGACTACTCCTACGAGCAGTACTTC
clone size: -
D gene: TRBD2
J gene: TRBJ2-7
V gene: TRBV9

CDR3 protein: CASSPTWGSAGYTF
CDR3 DNA: TGTGCCAGCAGTCCAACGTGGGGGTCGGCTGGCTACACCTTC
clone size: -
D gene: -
J gene: TRBJ1-2
V gene: TRBV27

CDR3 protein: CASSEQGWETQYF
CDR3 DNA: TGTGCCAGCAGCGAACAGGGATGGGAGACCCAGTACTTC
clone size: once
D gene: -
J gene: TRBJ2-5
V gene: TRBV7-3

CDR3 protein: CASSPGTSGTVRTGELFF
CDR3 DNA: TGTGCCAGCTCTCCCGGGACTAGCGGCACAGTAAGGACCGGGGAGCTGTTTTTT
clone size: -
D gene: TRBD2
J gene: TRBJ2-2
V gene: TRBV18

CDR3 protein: CASRRDGYTDTQYF
CDR3 DNA: TGTGCCAGCAGACGGGACGGATACACAGATACGCAGTATTTT
clone size: few
D gene: -
J gene: TRBJ2-3
V gene: TRBV6-5